This TCR beta chain is drawn from a study of T-cell reconstitution after alpha-beta-depleted transplantation in children. Study findings and constraints: Day-60 TCRbeta diversity that was high in some patients was derived from surviving recipient T cells and thymic progenitors. The study reportedly traced alpha-beta T cells about two months after transplant to several hundred expanded graft clones.

Germline V gene data show CDR1 as SGHAT and CDR2 as FQNNGV. V gave up 3 bases and J gave up 6 bases, with 10 bases separating them. The CDR3 has 13 residues. This clonotype was detected ten times or more. Its antigen is as yet unknown. As it was prepared, the TCRbeta library received unique molecular identifiers. TCRdb fed the PCR reads into MiXCR, producing one record per CDR3 protein. The sample has about 230,000 distinct CDR3 sequences; roughly a tenth are singletons. This TCR was sampled from a child younger than two with acute myeloid leukemia, due to receive a stem cell transplant. V gene TRBV11-2 combines with J gene TRBJ2-3, with no clear D. The sample in question was PBMCs, obtained before TCRalphabeta/CD19-depleted stem cell transplant. CDR3 coding DNA: TGTGCCAGCAGCTTCGGTGCCTCGGATACGCAGTATTTT. Its translation: CASSFGASDTQYF.